The rows below give T cell receptor beta chains drawn from one sample of a study of blood T cells in healthy people across ages. TCRdb re-analysed the 5' RACE reads in MiXCR, keeping a single row per CDR3 protein. Of approximately 960,000 distinct CDR3 sequences detected, under 35% appear once; the ten largest clones hold about a tenth. The data were also submitted as part of a second study, on T cells of mothers and their children.

Sequenced input: blood. The source is a middle-aged woman in good health. The CDR3 runs from the conserved cysteine through the conserved F or W. Fields, in order: V gene, D gene, J gene, clone size, CDR3 protein, CDR3 DNA. D genes are given only for firm matches. Clone sizes are given selectively: once, few, many, or a class where the clone is expanded.

v_gene: TRBV3-1
d_gene: .
j_gene: TRBJ2-1
abundance: many
CDR3aa: CASSRLGVNEQFF
CDR3nt: TGTGCCAGCAGCCGGCTGGGGGTTAATGAGCAGTTCTTC

v_gene: TRBV6-5
d_gene: TRBD1
j_gene: TRBJ1-2
abundance: many
CDR3aa: CASSYGITGALGYTF
CDR3nt: TGTGCCAGCAGTTACGGGATTACAGGGGCCCTTGGCTACACCTTC

v_gene: TRBV7-2
d_gene: .
j_gene: TRBJ2-7
abundance: many
CDR3aa: CASSVSYEQYF
CDR3nt: TGTGCCAGCAGCGTCTCCTACGAGCAGTACTTC

v_gene: TRBV2
d_gene: .
j_gene: TRBJ2-7
abundance: many
CDR3aa: CASSEGGWDYEQYF
CDR3nt: TGTGCCAGCAGTGAAGGGGGGTGGGACTACGAGCAGTACTTC

v_gene: TRBV28
d_gene: TRBD1
j_gene: TRBJ2-4
abundance: few
CDR3aa: CASSGRGLLIQYF
CDR3nt: TGTGCCAGCAGCGGCAGGGGGTTACTCATTCAGTACTTC

v_gene: TRBV2
d_gene: .
j_gene: TRBJ2-3
abundance: .
CDR3aa: CASSHRVGRDFSTDTQYF
CDR3nt: TGTGCCAGCAGCCACAGGGTGGGTAGGGACTTTAGCACAGATACGCAGTATTTT

v_gene: TRBV12-3/TRBV12-4
d_gene: .
j_gene: TRBJ1-5
abundance: .
CDR3aa: CASSLLANQPQHF
CDR3nt: TGTGCCAGCAGTTTATTAGCCAATCAGCCCCAGCATTTT

v_gene: TRBV7-2
d_gene: TRBD2
j_gene: TRBJ2-5
abundance: .
CDR3aa: CASSLGGVPQETQYF
CDR3nt: TGTGCCAGCAGCTTGGGGGGGGTCCCTCAAGAGACCCAGTACTTC

v_gene: TRBV10-3
d_gene: .
j_gene: TRBJ2-7
abundance: many
CDR3aa: CAISASGKYEQYF
CDR3nt: TGTGCCATCAGTGCGTCAGGGAAGTACGAGCAGTACTTC

v_gene: TRBV5-1
d_gene: TRBD1
j_gene: TRBJ1-5
abundance: .
CDR3aa: CASSRTGGSQPQHF
CDR3nt: TGCGCCAGCAGCCGGACAGGGGGGAGCCAGCCCCAGCATTTT

v_gene: TRBV5-1
d_gene: .
j_gene: TRBJ2-5
abundance: few
CDR3aa: CASSLIISRETQYF
CDR3nt: TGCGCCAGCAGCTTAATTATTTCGAGAGAGACCCAGTACTTC

v_gene: TRBV20-1
d_gene: .
j_gene: TRBJ2-4
abundance: few
CDR3aa: CSAEMSVLAKNIQYF
CDR3nt: TGCAGTGCAGAGATGTCAGTTCTAGCCAAAAACATTCAGTACTTC

v_gene: TRBV9
d_gene: TRBD1
j_gene: TRBJ2-1
abundance: .
CDR3aa: CASSPSGQGYNEQFF
CDR3nt: TGTGCCAGCAGCCCCTCGGGACAGGGCTACAATGAGCAGTTCTTC

v_gene: TRBV6-2/TRBV6-3
d_gene: TRBD2
j_gene: TRBJ2-1
abundance: many
CDR3aa: CASSYIPGSGSNEQFF
CDR3nt: TGTGCCAGCAGTTACATCCCAGGTAGCGGGAGTAATGAGCAGTTCTTC

v_gene: TRBV2
d_gene: .
j_gene: TRBJ2-1
abundance: .
CDR3aa: CASSEAPGLASNEQFF
CDR3nt: TGTGCCAGCAGTGAAGCTCCGGGACTGGCATCCAATGAGCAGTTCTTC

v_gene: TRBV7-2
d_gene: TRBD1
j_gene: TRBJ1-2
abundance: few
CDR3aa: CASSLAGQGAYGYTF
CDR3nt: TGTGCCAGCAGCTTAGCTGGGCAGGGGGCGTATGGCTACACCTTC

v_gene: TRBV7-3
d_gene: TRBD2
j_gene: TRBJ2-1
abundance: few
CDR3aa: CASSQRSGGSYNEQFF
CDR3nt: TGTGCCAGCAGCCAACGGTCGGGGGGCTCCTACAATGAGCAGTTCTTC

v_gene: TRBV5-1
d_gene: TRBD1
j_gene: TRBJ1-1
abundance: few
CDR3aa: CASSASRDRALMNTEAFF
CDR3nt: TGCGCCAGCAGCGCCTCACGGGACAGAGCATTAATGAACACTGAAGCTTTCTTT

v_gene: TRBV5-4
d_gene: TRBD1
j_gene: TRBJ2-7
abundance: many
CDR3aa: CASSWTGADEQYF
CDR3nt: TGTGCCAGCAGCTGGACAGGTGCAGACGAGCAGTACTTC

v_gene: TRBV5-1
d_gene: .
j_gene: TRBJ2-5
abundance: many
CDR3aa: CASSLWPDETQYF
CDR3nt: TGCGCCAGCAGCTTGTGGCCAGACGAGACCCAGTACTTC

v_gene: TRBV2
d_gene: .
j_gene: TRBJ1-4
abundance: .
CDR3aa: CASSVQGLCEKLFF
CDR3nt: TGTGCCAGCAGCGTACAGGGATTGTGTGAAAAACTGTTTTTT

v_gene: TRBV3-1
d_gene: .
j_gene: TRBJ2-3
abundance: many
CDR3aa: CASSQDVPDTQYF
CDR3nt: TGTGCCAGCAGCCAAGACGTACCAGATACGCAGTATTTT

v_gene: TRBV20-1
d_gene: TRBD1
j_gene: TRBJ2-7
abundance: .
CDR3aa: CSAPRGQTYEQYF
CDR3nt: TGCAGTGCCCCAAGGGGACAGACCTACGAGCAGTACTTC

v_gene: TRBV28
d_gene: TRBD2
j_gene: TRBJ2-1
abundance: few
CDR3aa: CASSLSGGGEYNEQFF
CDR3nt: TGTGCCAGCAGTTTATCGGGCGGGGGGGAATACAATGAGCAGTTCTTC

v_gene: TRBV7-9
d_gene: TRBD1
j_gene: TRBJ2-7
abundance: few
CDR3aa: CASSLPDRDYEQYF
CDR3nt: TGTGCCAGCAGCTTACCGGACAGGGACTACGAGCAGTACTTC

v_gene: TRBV6-6
d_gene: TRBD1
j_gene: TRBJ2-3
abundance: .
CDR3aa: CASSPRDRGLHTQYF
CDR3nt: TGTGCCAGCAGTCCGAGGGACAGGGGGCTACATACGCAGTATTTT

v_gene: TRBV20-1
d_gene: TRBD2
j_gene: TRBJ2-1
abundance: few
CDR3aa: CSASKPSGEEQFF
CDR3nt: TGCAGTGCTAGTAAACCTAGCGGTGAAGAGCAGTTCTTC

v_gene: TRBV2
d_gene: TRBD1
j_gene: TRBJ1-2
abundance: few
CDR3aa: CASSTGGIQRGYTF
CDR3nt: TGTGCCAGCAGCACAGGGGGCATACAACGTGGCTACACCTTC

v_gene: TRBV7-3
d_gene: TRBD2
j_gene: TRBJ2-5
abundance: many
CDR3aa: CASSRGSGGGETQYF
CDR3nt: TGTGCCAGCAGCCGAGGTAGCGGGGGCGGAGAGACCCAGTACTTC

v_gene: TRBV7-7
d_gene: .
j_gene: TRBJ2-1
abundance: few
CDR3aa: CASSLGVEYNEQFF
CDR3nt: TGTGCTAGCAGCCTCGGGGTGGAGTACAATGAGCAGTTCTTC

v_gene: TRBV6-2/TRBV6-3
d_gene: TRBD1
j_gene: TRBJ1-1
abundance: few
CDR3aa: CASNRQGTRVNTDAFF
CDR3nt: TGTGCCAGCAACCGACAGGGGACGAGGGTGAACACTGATGCTTTCTTT

v_gene: TRBV29-1
d_gene: .
j_gene: TRBJ2-7
abundance: many
CDR3aa: CSVPGVSSYEQYF
CDR3nt: TGCAGCGTTCCGGGCGTCAGCTCCTACGAGCAGTACTTC

v_gene: TRBV30
d_gene: .
j_gene: TRBJ2-3
abundance: .
CDR3aa: CAWRVSGPTQYF
CDR3nt: TGTGCCTGGAGGGTCTCCGGCCCCACGCAGTATTTT

v_gene: TRBV20-1
d_gene: .
j_gene: TRBJ1-4
abundance: .
CDR3aa: CSASGRGEKLFF
CDR3nt: TGCAGTGCTAGCGGCAGGGGAGAAAAACTGTTTTTT

v_gene: TRBV5-6
d_gene: TRBD2
j_gene: TRBJ2-7
abundance: few
CDR3aa: CASSLVFSGGALWEQYF
CDR3nt: TGTGCCAGCAGCTTGGTTTTTAGCGGGGGGGCTCTCTGGGAGCAGTACTTC